Below, one TCR beta chain is given with its context. This clonotype was recorded many times. The clone's antigen remains unknown. Within one base of it there is no much larger clone, and no base qualities were kept. The sample belongs to a study of regulatory T cells in long-lasting Graves disease (dated by TCRdb to the early 2020s). With regard to the full study: Antithyroid drugs had been taken for less than 3 months by newly diagnosed Graves' disease patients. Patients with persistent Graves' disease were compared with patients with newly diagnosed Graves' disease using TCR sequencing and RNA sequencing of peripheral blood. The study was registered as a clinical trial and conducted in China. A total of roughly 33 samples were covered by TCR sequencing, comprising some 13 persistent and roughly 20 newly diagnosed Graves' disease patients.

At the junction V is shortened by 1 base and J by 4 bases; bases outside the gene matches: 7. The CDR1 and CDR2 encoded by the germline V gene are KGHDR and SFDVKD. The CDR3 contains 17 residues, cysteine and phenylalanine counted. Only CDR3 DNA remains: 51 bases, in frame from the first base. Broad study findings and their caveats: Compared with newly diagnosed patients, patients with persistent Graves' disease had lower TCR Shannon entropy and fewer highly expanded clones, which suggests clonal expansion. Only the TCR beta chain was sequenced and analyzed. Preferential use of TRBV28, TRBJ1-2 and TRBJ2-5 was observed in persistent disease, whereas TRBV20-1 and TRBJ2-1 were favored in newly diagnosed disease. Because the primary lesion, thyroid tissue, could not be accessed, the study looked at peripheral blood alone. Persistent patients shared more public clonotypes among themselves (around 3,000) than newly diagnosed patients did (nearly 1,000). The small sample size was acknowledged by the authors as a limitation that may reduce accuracy.

The receptor library was made with multiplex PCR. Sequencing instrument: Illumina HiSeq 4000. iRepertoire HTBI primers and Arm-PCR amplification of CDR3 regions were used to construct TCR beta libraries. Before sequencing, the PCR products underwent gel purification. In the source study's methods: A total of fewer than 70 TRBV and about 13 TRBJ segments were identified across samples and were used for gene usage analysis of CDR3 amino acid clonotypes. COPE and FqMerger were used to merge filtered high-quality paired reads into contigs. BLAST was used to align contigs to the IMGT TRBV, TRBD and TRBJ reference genes, and CDR3 was defined following IMGT. Any clonotype with a frequency above 0.1% was counted as a highly expanded clone. Shannon entropy was used to measure repertoire diversity, and the Gini coefficient was used to measure V-J evenness. Clonotypes shared by more than one individual were considered public. Using fastp trimming at Q25 and MiXCR clonotype assembly, TCRdb reanalyzed the public sequencing data and kept in-frame beta chains. Rows with a matching CDR3 protein are joined into one entry that keeps the most common DNA and genes. The V and J calls and clone size are TCRdb's, not the authors'. The sample data list about 540,000 distinct CDR3 sequences, and 13% of these were observed just once. Clones ranked in the top ten supply roughly 9.7% of the sample.

The sample's time point label, decoded: newly diagnosed GD, antithyroid drugs for less than 3 months. For both TCR sequencing and RNA sequencing, RNA was extracted from PBMCs using TRIzol. Graves' disease was diagnosed according to American Thyroid Association guidelines. Patients for the study were recruited at an endocrinology department in Xi'an, China. Each patient gave 7 to 9.5 milliliters of peripheral blood, collected in an EDTA anticoagulant tube. PBMCs were isolated by Ficoll Paque Plus density gradient separation without further T cell sorting. An Agilent 2100 Bioanalyzer and agarose gel were used to check RNA quality, while a NanoDrop 2000 measured RNA concentration. Another study also made use of these data, one on T cells in Graves' hyperthyroidism and ophthalmopathy. From the second report: Graves' hyperthyroidism was defined as stable when no progression to ophthalmopathy occurred over 18 months of follow-up. Hyperthyroidism patients were newly diagnosed, had a disease duration of under 2 months, and were aged 18 to 65 years. Patients with uncontrolled infections, other autoimmune diseases, pregnancy or lactation were excluded. Diagnoses relied on clinical symptoms, serum thyroxine and TRAb, thyroid ultrasound and orbital computed tomography. For the first round of RT-PCR on the TCR CDR3, the HTBI primer set was used together with the Qiagen OneStep RT-PCR kit. Most expanded thyroid clonotypes (frequency above 0.001) were also detected in blood, a finding suggesting that blood repertoires may reflect thyroid immune responses. Ophthalmopathy was separated from stable hyperthyroidism by a 13 V-J signature model, with 87.88% sensitivity and just over 81% specificity obtained in cross-validation and 80%/75% obtained in testing. In validation, the model predicted progression to ophthalmopathy with 55% to 71% sensitivity and 72% to 85% specificity, a median of 6.5 months before onset. To identify TCR V-J signatures that set the groups apart, the researchers used a discovery cohort of 100 patients, made up of 40 to 45 with Graves' ophthalmopathy and some 55 with stable Graves' hyperthyroidism. An independent validation cohort of about 19 hyperthyroidism patients and about 15 patients who later progressed to ophthalmopathy tested prospective prediction of ophthalmopathy. For training and testing, the 95 to 100 patients in the discovery cohort were randomly divided in a 7:3 ratio. In addition, the study compared T-cell repertoires in thyroid tissue and in blood from six Graves' hyperthyroidism patients. Following sampling, methimazole starting at 30 mg daily was given to hyperthyroidism patients, and high-dose intravenous methylprednisolone was given to ophthalmopathy patients. The libraries were constructed in a second round of multiplex PCR and then size-selected and purified. Paired-end sequencing of the libraries was performed with 100 bp reads on an Illumina HiSeq2000. SOAPnuke was used to process the raw data, removing reads that contained adapters or uncalled bases, had a mean Phred below 15, or lacked an exact match to the constant primer or identifier. High-quality paired reads were merged with COPE v1.2.5, and unique nucleotide sequences were defined as clonotypes. MiTCR v1.1 was used to align clonotypes to the IMGT TRBV, TRBD and TRBJ reference segments. The analysis was restricted to V-J combinations with a frequency above 0.0001, which together covered roughly 99% of the repertoires. The TCS score was defined as the ratio of F50 (clonal expansion) to E x V (chaos), calculated using BLOSUM62-based TCRdist between CDR3 peptides within each V-J. Welch's t-statistics and random forest reduced 500 to 550 V-J features to 13, which were used in a naive Bayes classifier (R e1071). Sample size was not statistically predetermined, and investigators were not blinded to group allocation. The paper reports TCR Vbeta CDR3 sequencing of fewer than 150 peripheral blood samples: under 45 ophthalmopathy, roughly 74 hyperthyroidism and 17 progressor patients.

The clonotype originates from a man aged 25 to 40 with Graves disease. Donor details come from another sample of the same person, matched by shared clones. The rearranged segments are TRBV24-1 and TRBJ2-7, with 12 middle bases fitting TRBD1. Sequencing was performed on peripheral blood mononuclear cells (PBMCs), taken at new diagnosis, from a patient treated with antithyroid drugs. The CDR3: CATSDFGTGGGGYEQYF. Read as DNA, the sequence is TGTGCCACCAGTGATTTCGGGACAGGGGGCGGTGGGTACGAGCAGTACTTC.